The 27 T cell receptor beta chains reported below all come from one sample, sequenced in a study of CD8 T cells in ankylosing spondylitis. Study results and caveats: Ankylosing spondylitis blood appeared to be characterized by a TCR beta motif of several highly homologous variants.

From the 5' RACE reads, TCRdb called clonotypes with MiXCR, one entry per CDR3 protein. Here the sample spans 700,000 or so distinct CDR3 sequences, around 19% being singletons. No cognate antigen is known for these TCRs. The material sequenced was blood, either unsorted or a sorted T cell fraction (not recorded which). The receptors here all came from a male donor with ankylosing spondylitis.

CDR3 region: CASSAIRLHAFF. CDR3 DNA sequence: TGTGCCAGCAGCGCAATTCGGCTGCACGCGTTCTTC. V gene TRBV7-9 combines with J gene TRBJ2-1; the D is unclear. CDR1 is SEHNR, CDR2 FQNEAQ, per germline (reference sequence). Deletions cut 5 bases from V and 15 bases from J, with 17 bases between. The CDR3 covers 12 residues.

The V gene is TRBV5-1, the J gene TRBJ2-3; weak D call: TRBD2 (5 bases). The CDR3 is made up of 18 amino acids. CDR1 is SGHRS and CDR2 is YFSETQ in the germline V gene. The V end was cut by 1 base, the J end by 5 bases, with 23 bases between. CDR3 loop: CASSLYPANIERGDTQYF. Written as DNA, the CDR3 is TGCGCCAGCAGCTTGTACCCTGCTAACATCGAACGGGGAGATACGCAGTATTTT.

The chain couples TRBV20-1 to TRBJ1-3; D ambiguous. The V end was cut by 0 bases, the J end by 0 bases, with 6 bases between. The germline V gene has CDR1 DFQATT and CDR2 SNEGSKA (reference sequence). The CDR3 is 14 residues long. The CDR3 DNA is TGCAGTGCTAGAGATGGGGACTCTGGAAACACCATATATTTT. Its protein product is CSARDGDSGNTIYF.

This clonotype was observed a handful of times. CDR3 coding DNA: TGCGCCAGCAGCGAAACCTCCTACGAGCAGTACTTC. It translates to CASSETSYEQYF. The gene calls are TRBV5-1 and TRBJ2-7; D not certain. Germline CDR1 and CDR2: SGHRS and YFSETQ. V lost 4 bases to trimming and J lost 0 bases, with 5 bases between them. The CDR3 is 12 residues long.

This clonotype has just a few counts. The genes are TRBV20-1 and TRBJ1-5; D unclear. Trimming left V 6 bases short and J 7 bases short, with 19 bases between. This CDR3 is 14 amino acids long. Germline V lookup: CDR1 DFQATT, CDR2 SNEGSKA (reference sequence). The CDR3 bases are TGCAGTGCACGTAATAAGAGAGATGGACAGCCCCAGCATTTT. It yields the protein CSARNKRDGQPQHF.

This clonotype came up once. The V call is TRBV6-1, the J call TRBJ1-5; D perhaps matches TRBD1 (5 bases). The CDR3 loop spans 12 amino acids. V was cut by 6 bases and J by 6 bases, with 9 bases left in between. Per germline, CDR1 MNHNS and CDR2 SASEGT. CDR3 sequence (DNA): TGTGCCAGCAGAGGGGAAAGTCAGCCCCAGCATTTT. Protein sequence: CASRGESQPQHF.

This chain links TRBV7-3 with TRBJ2-3, with D hard to call. CDR1 is SGHTA, CDR2 FQGTGA, per germline. The CDR3 has 15 amino acids. Between the trimmed V and J ends, which lost 1 base and 4 bases, there was a span of 12 bases. CDR3 residues: CASSLRADTADTQYF. For the CDR3, the DNA is TGTGCCAGCAGCTTAAGGGCGGATACGGCAGATACGCAGTATTTT.

This clonotype was found a few times. The chain carries TRBV11-2 and TRBJ2-5, with 9 bases matching TRBD2. CDR3 length: 18 amino acids. Trimming removed 5 bases from V and 3 bases from J; junction bases left unmatched: 16. Germline assignment: CDR1 SGHAT and CDR2 FQNNGV. Here the CDR3 reads CASSPKRTSVGEKETQYF. The CDR3 nucleotides are TGTGCCAGCAGCCCAAAACGGACTAGCGTGGGAGAAAAAGAGACCCAGTACTTC.

This clonotype was found a few times. The CDR3 region is CSARGEWGYEQYF. CDR3 nucleotide sequence: TGCAGTGCTAGAGGGGAATGGGGCTACGAGCAGTACTTC. V and J are TRBV20-1 and TRBJ2-7; D ambiguous. The CDR3 contains 13 residues. V was cut by 1 base and J by 3 bases, with 10 bases left in between. Germline lookup yields CDR1 DFQATT and CDR2 SNEGSKA (reference sequence).

The chain joins TRBV5-6 to TRBJ2-3, with D maybe TRBD1 (5 bases). Germline CDR1 reads SGHDT; CDR2 reads YYEEEE. The CDR3 has 15 amino acids. Trimming shortened V by 4 bases and J by 7 bases, and 19 bases separated the two germline ends. This CDR3 is CASSLRQFSTNTQYF. The DNA for the CDR3 is TGTGCCAGCAGCCTAAGACAGTTTAGCACGAATACGCAGTATTTT.

This clonotype was recorded many times. The chain joins TRBV6-1 to TRBJ2-1, with 9 bases that match TRBD1. Germline lookup yields CDR1 MNHNS and CDR2 SASEGT. V dropped 5 bases and J dropped 2; count of bases not matched to a gene: 1. CDR3 length: 14 residues. The CDR3 DNA reads TGTGCCAGCAGTCGACAGGGGGCCTACAATGAGCAGTTCTTC. Encoded protein: CASSRQGAYNEQFF.

The chain is built from TRBV12-3 or TRBV12-4 and TRBJ1-4, with 8 bases matching TRBD1. The V segment lost 5 bases and the J segment 8 bases; nucleotides outside the gene matches: 10. The CDR3 spans 15 residues. In DNA form, the CDR3 reads TGTGCCAGCAGTCCGCCGGGGACAGGTATCGAAAAACTGTTTTTT. It translates to CASSPPGTGIEKLFF.

V gene TRBV18 combines with J gene TRBJ2-1, with 7 bases aligning to TRBD1. J was trimmed by 7 bases and V by 3 bases; bases with no gene match: 15. There are 17 residues in the CDR3. Germline V gives CDR1 KGHSH, CDR2 LQKENI. Written as DNA, the CDR3 is TGTGCCAGCTCACCGTCGCCCGGGACAGTCGGGCCAAATGAGCAGTTCTTC. Encoded protein: CASSPSPGTVGPNEQFF.

This clonotype showed up just a few times. This chain uses TRBV9 with TRBJ2-3; possible D gene TRBD2, 5 bases. V was clipped by 4 bases and J by 0 bases, with 15 bases between them. Germline assignment: CDR1 SGDLS and CDR2 YYNGEE. The CDR3 runs to 16 residues. For the CDR3, the DNA is TGTGCCAGCAGCCCTAGCCCACTACTGAGCACAGATACGCAGTATTTT. The encoded protein is CASSPSPLLSTDTQYF.

The chain is built from TRBV7-8 and TRBJ2-1, with TRBD2 matching 11 bases. The germline V gene encodes CDR1 SGHVS and CDR2 FQNEAQ. The CDR3 consists of 17 residues. Trimming at V came to 5 bases and at J to 8 bases, leaving 14 bases not matched to a gene. Here the CDR3 reads CASSLHMLAGGNDEQFF. The DNA for the CDR3 is TGTGCCAGCAGCCTGCATATGTTAGCGGGAGGGAACGATGAGCAGTTCTTC. Looking up the rest from reference TRBV7-8 and TRBJ2-1 gives the full variable domain: GAGVSQSPRYKVAKRGQDVALRCDPISGHVSLFWYQQALGQGPEFLTYFQNEAQLDKSGLPSDRFFAERPEGSVSTLKIQRTQQEDSAVYLCASSLHMLAGGNDEQFFGPGTRLTVL.

The gene calls are TRBV4-1 and TRBJ2-1, with 9 bases identical to TRBD2. CDR1 and CDR2 (germline): MGHRA, YSYEKL. The CDR3 runs to 13 residues. The V gene end was trimmed by 0 bases and the J gene end by 12 bases; junction bases not matched to a gene: 3. The CDR3 region has the DNA TGCGCCAGCAGCCAAGACATTAGCGGGAGGCAGTTCTTC. It encodes CASSQDISGRQFF.

The chain is built from TRBV20-1 and TRBJ2-2; D is perhaps TRBD2 (7 bases). In germline, CDR1 is DFQATT, CDR2 SNEGSKA (reference sequence). The CDR3 length is 15 residues. V shed 4 bases and J shed 0 bases, with 12 bases lying between them. Here the CDR3 reads CSANDGGPNTGELFF. In DNA form, the CDR3 reads TGCAGTGCTAATGACGGGGGGCCGAACACCGGGGAGCTGTTTTTT.

This chain connects TRBV5-1 to TRBJ2-3; D may match TRBD1 or TRBD2 (5 bases each). The CDR3 is 17 amino acids. V shed 1 base and J shed 2 bases, with 17 bases lying between them. Germline-derived CDR1 and CDR2 are SGHRS and YFSETQ. The CDR3 spells CASSLFGPGTDTDTQYF. The CDR3, as DNA: TGCGCCAGCAGCTTGTTTGGGCCCGGGACGGACACAGATACGCAGTATTTT.

This clonotype was seen at least ten times. A read error may produce the germline difference seen at one junction end. The chain carries TRBV13 and TRBJ2-2, with no clear D. CDR1 and CDR2 (germline): PRHDT, FYEKMQ (reference sequence). CDR3 size: 13 residues. The CDR3 is CASSLGPTGELFF. The CDR3 nucleotides read TGTGCCAGCAGTTTAGGTCCCACCGGGGAGCTGTTTTTT.

This clonotype has only a few counts. The rearrangement links TRBV6-1 to TRBJ2-7; 10 bases are a match to TRBD1. CDR3 length equals 15 residues. V lost 7 bases to trimming and J lost 3 bases; unmatched junction nucleotides: 9. Germline values: CDR1 MNHNS, CDR2 SASEGT. The CDR3 spells CASNKGQGIVYEQYF. The CDR3 DNA is TGTGCCAGCAACAAGGGACAGGGGATAGTCTACGAGCAGTACTTC.

Ten or more counts support this clonotype. This sequence joins TRBV20-1 and TRBJ1-5; D remains unclear. The germline V gene encodes CDR1 DFQATT and CDR2 SNEGSKA (reference sequence). Trimming took 5 bases from V and 4 from J, leaving 6 bases between them. This CDR3 has 11 residues. The chain's CDR3 is CSAGRNQPQHF. DNA for the CDR3: TGCAGTGCTGGTAGAAATCAGCCCCAGCATTTT.

This clonotype was recorded a few times. This chain links TRBV12-3 or TRBV12-4 with TRBJ1-1; D perhaps matches TRBD1 (6 bases). With 8 bases removed from V and 8 bases from J, the gap between germline ends came to 15 bases. CDR3 length equals 12 residues. Here the CDR3 DNA reads TGTGCCAGCGGATTCACAGGGCTCGAAGCTTTCTTT. It is translated as CASGFTGLEAFF.

There are a few counts of this clonotype. J is TRBJ2-3 and V is TRBV5-5; 7 nucleotides match TRBD2. Germline-derived CDR1 and CDR2 are SGHKS and YYEKEE (reference sequence). With V trimmed by 3 bases and J by 1 base, 5 bases remained unmatched. The CDR3 runs 15 residues. The CDR3 protein is CASSSMLAGTDTQYF. In DNA, the CDR3 is TGTGCCAGCAGCTCGATGCTAGCGGGCACAGATACGCAGTATTTT.

This clonotype was found many times. The rearrangement uses TRBV29-1 and TRBJ2-3, with D uncertain. The CDR3 totals 12 residues. Trimming cost V 6 bases and J 3 bases, with 10 bases left between them. Germline CDR1 is SQVTM and CDR2 is ANQGSEA. This CDR3 reads CSVTDGTDTQYF. For the CDR3, the DNA is TGCAGCGTGACCGACGGTACAGATACGCAGTATTTT.

In this sample, this clonotype turned up a few times. The V call is TRBV30, the J call TRBJ2-7; tentatively, D is TRBD2 (6 bases). Trimming removed 4 bases at V and 4 bases at J, with 11 bases between. The CDR3 totals 12 residues. Looked up from germline, CDR1 is GTSNPN and CDR2 is SVGIG (reference sequence). The CDR3 bases are TGTGCCTGGATGCCTAGCGAATACGAGCAGTACTTC. This codes for CAWMPSEYEQYF.

This clonotype was counted a few times. This sequence joins TRBV29-1 and TRBJ2-1; no reliable D call. The germline V gene has CDR1 SQVTM and CDR2 ANQGSEA. The CDR3 is 12 amino acids. V dropped 3 bases and J dropped 6 bases, with 9 bases sitting between them. The CDR3 nucleotides read TGCAGCGTTGATATAGCTGTCAATGAGCAGTTCTTC. This sequence encodes CSVDIAVNEQFF.

The sample holds a few counts of this clonotype. The chain uses TRBV2 and TRBJ2-3; possible D gene TRBD1, 6 bases. Germline CDR1 and CDR2: SNHLY and FYNNEI. The CDR3 has 13 residues. V lost 6 bases to trimming and J lost 5 bases, with 12 bases between them. The CDR3: CASRWTAQDTQYF. The CDR3 DNA is TGTGCCAGCAGGTGGACAGCCCAAGATACGCAGTATTTT.